This T cell receptor (beta chain) was recovered during a study of cytomegalovirus exposure and HLA in healthy donors. Study results and limitations: Cytomegalovirus-associated status was assigned to around 160 TCR beta chains. Later analysis found that TCR beta chains associated with HLA were more clonally expanded than other, equally common chains. Among immune exposure information, only CMV serostatus was available.

This clone appeared a single time. Its antigen remains unidentified. The PCR used 60 Vbeta and 13 Jbeta primers. Profiled with immunoSEQ multiplex PCR; TCRdb holds only in-frame clones, not every one. This sample has tens of thousands of clones, with about 73% found just once. V trimming: 5 bases; J trimming: 9 bases; junction bases outside the gene matches: 8. The CDR3 runs 14 residues. CDR1 and CDR2 (germline): SNHLY, FYNNEI. The chain couples TRBV2 to TRBJ1-5; 9 bases match TRBD1. This clonotype was sampled from a woman aged 45-59 years in good health and CMV-seropositive. Sequences were obtained from PBMCs. The CDR3 loop is CASSPGQGRVPQHF. In DNA form, the CDR3 reads TGTGCCAGCAGTCCAGGACAGGGGAGGGTGCCCCAGCATTTT.